This T cell receptor (beta chain) emerged from a study of blood T cell repertoires in COVID-19. Study in general: Samples taken during acute and convalescent COVID-19 were collected in the United States, Italy and Spain.

TCRdb keeps only in-frame clones here, not all; method: immunoSEQ multiplex PCR. The table has some 120,000 clones, approximately 90% seen once. In germline, CDR1 is KGHSH, CDR2 LQKENI. With 2 bases removed from V and 4 bases from J, the gap between germline ends came to 12 bases. The CDR3 runs to 15 residues. Sequencing was done on a sample of peripheral blood. The TCR comes from a man aged 45-60 years with acute or convalescent COVID-19. The genes are TRBV18 and TRBJ1-3, with D unclear. CDR3 protein: CASSPWEGSGNTIYF. The CDR3 DNA reads TGTGCCAGCTCACCATGGGAGGGATCCGGAAACACCATATATTTT.